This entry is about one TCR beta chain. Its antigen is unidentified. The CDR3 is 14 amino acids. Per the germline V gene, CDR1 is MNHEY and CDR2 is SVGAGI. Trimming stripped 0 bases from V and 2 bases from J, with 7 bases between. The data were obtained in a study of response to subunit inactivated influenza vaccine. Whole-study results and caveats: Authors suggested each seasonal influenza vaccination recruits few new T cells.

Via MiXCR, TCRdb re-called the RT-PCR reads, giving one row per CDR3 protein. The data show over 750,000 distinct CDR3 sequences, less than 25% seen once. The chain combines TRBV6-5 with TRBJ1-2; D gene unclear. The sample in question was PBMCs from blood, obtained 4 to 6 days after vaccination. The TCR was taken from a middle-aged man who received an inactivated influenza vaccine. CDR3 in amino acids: CASSYSGGNYGYTF. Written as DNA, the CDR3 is TGTGCCAGCAGTTACTCGGGCGGAAACTATGGCTACACCTTC.